One T cell receptor beta chain is described in this entry. Its matching antigen is unknown. Alongside a J-beta primer mix, a sample-barcoded 5' primer served in a second PCR lasting roughly 6 to 11 cycles. TCRdb re-called the 5' RACE reads with MiXCR, one entry per CDR3 protein. The data hold 700,000 to 800,000 distinct CDR3 sequences, with roughly 43% observed a single time. This record comes from a study of blood T cells in healthy people across ages. Overall study results and limits: Investigators treated diversity estimates from one million T cells as underestimates. Whereas aged donors had fewer naive CD4+ cells, long-lived donors had more of them and higher diversity.

Russia was home to the donors, healthy Caucasian individuals aged roughly 6 to 90. The germline V and J ends were trimmed by 5 bases and 4 bases, with 20 bases remaining between them. CDR3 length: 15 residues. CDR1 is DFQATT and CDR2 is SNEGSKA in the germline V gene (reference sequence). The specimen was blood. The clonotype originates from a woman aged 60-75 years in good health. The rearrangement uses TRBV20-1 and TRBJ1-2; TRBD1 might be the D (6 bases). The CDR3 nucleotides are TGCAGTGCTCCTCGACAGGACTTGATCGGCTATGGCTACACCTTC. Encoded protein: CSAPRQDLIGYGYTF.